This is a list of T cell receptor beta chains from one sample in a study of T cell clones after liver transplantation. Data came from immunoSEQ multiplex PCR; TCRdb stores just in-frame clones and leaves some out. The sample holds 50,000 to 70,000 clones, 70% seen once. The sequencing used CD4+ T cells from blood, collected at the approximately 15-month timepoint. These TCRs come from a human patient who received a liver transplant. Some T cells may be provided by the graft donor. CDR3s include the opening cysteine and the closing phenylalanine or tryptophan. D genes are given only for firm matches. Where a row states a size, it is once, few, many or the class of an expanded clone; other rows omit it.

V	D	length	size	J	CDR3	DNA
TRBV5-1	.	14	few	TRBJ1-2	CASSLGGLFYGYTF	TGCGCCAGCAGCTTGGGGGGCCTATTCTATGGCTACACCTTC
TRBV19	.	15	.	TRBJ2-1	CASTLRASSYNEQFF	TGTGCCAGTACCTTGCGGGCGAGCTCCTACAATGAGCAGTTCTTC
TRBV19	.	14	.	TRBJ1-5	CASSTEWGNQPQHF	TGTGCCAGTAGTACAGAATGGGGCAATCAGCCCCAGCATTTT
TRBV6-6	.	13	.	TRBJ2-4	CASSSTAQNIQYF	TGTGCCAGTTCTTCGACAGCTCAAAACATTCAGTACTTC
TRBV9	TRBD2	16	.	TRBJ2-2	CASSAKPQREPGELFF	TGTGCCAGCAGCGCCAAGCCCCAGCGGGAGCCCGGGGAGCTGTTTTTT
TRBV5-1	.	15	.	TRBJ2-1	CASSLGDGKGNEQFF	TGCGCCAGCAGCTTGGGCGACGGCAAAGGCAATGAGCAGTTCTTC
TRBV7-8	.	16	.	TRBJ1-3	CASSLGRTSTGNTIYF	TGTGCCAGCAGCTTAGGTCGGACATCAACAGGAAACACCATATATTTT
TRBV13	TRBD2	17	.	TRBJ2-7	CASSPWTSGGSTYEQYF	TGTGCCAGCAGCCCCTGGACTAGCGGGGGGTCTACCTACGAGCAGTACTTC
TRBV4-2	.	15	.	TRBJ2-5	CASSQVAGAGETQYF	TGTGCCAGCAGCCAAGTGGCGGGGGCGGGGGAGACCCAGTACTTC
TRBV29-1	.	12	.	TRBJ1-1	CSAGAGPTEAFF	TGCAGCGCTGGGGCAGGGCCCACTGAAGCTTTCTTT
TRBV30	.	12	.	TRBJ1-4	CAYSDLGEKLFF	TGTGCCTACTCAGATTTGGGGGAAAAACTGTTTTTT
TRBV6-1	TRBD1	14	.	TRBJ2-2	CASNRDRGTGELFF	TGTGCCAGCAATAGGGACAGGGGCACCGGGGAGCTGTTTTTT
TRBV7-2	.	13	once	TRBJ2-1	CASSSGLYNEQFF	TGTGCCAGCAGTTCGGGACTCTACAATGAGCAGTTCTTC
TRBV28	.	12	.	TRBJ2-1	CASSLYTSEQFF	TGTGCCAGCAGTTTATATACAAGTGAGCAGTTCTTC
TRBV6-5	.	12	.	TRBJ2-1	CASSSSGNEQFF	TGTGCCAGCAGTTCATCGGGGAATGAGCAGTTCTTC
TRBV18	.	16	.	TRBJ1-3	CASSPSPLGAGNTIYF	TGTGCCAGCTCACCATCTCCTCTCGGGGCCGGAAACACCATATATTTT
TRBV5-1	.	15	.	TRBJ1-6	CASTLTPTGNSPLHF	TGCGCCAGCACTTTGACCCCCACAGGGAATTCACCCCTCCACTTT
TRBV19	TRBD2	19	few	TRBJ2-2	CASSIGPSGSRAATGELFF	TGTGCCAGTAGTATTGGCCCTAGCGGGAGTAGAGCGGCTACCGGGGAGCTGTTTTTT
TRBV5-5	.	13	.	TRBJ2-1	CASSPEALGEQFF	TGTGCCAGCAGCCCGGAAGCCCTGGGGGAGCAGTTCTTC
TRBV7-2	.	15	.	TRBJ1-2	CASSYTKDTPYGYTF	TGTGCCAGCAGCTACACCAAGGACACCCCATATGGCTACACCTTC
TRBV28	TRBD1	18	.	TRBJ1-2	CASSSLGQGIAGNYGYTF	TGTGCCAGCAGTTCCCTCGGACAGGGAATAGCGGGCAACTATGGCTACACCTTC